This note documents a single TCR beta chain sequence. The sample holds other DNA sequences that translate to the same CDR3. Germline CDR1 SGHRS, CDR2 YFSETQ. The CDR3 is 14 amino acids. Germline trimming cut 0 bases from V and 5 bases from J; bases unmatched to any gene: 1. These data belong to a study of blood T cell repertoires in COVID-19. Study-wide background: Samples representing acute and convalescent COVID-19 were sourced from the United States, Italy and Spain.

Sequencing was performed with immunoSEQ multiplex PCR; in TCRdb, only in-frame clones are kept and a portion is missing. Of 90,000 to 100,000 clones listed, around 88% are singletons. Sequenced sample: peripheral blood. This sequence was found in an elderly man with acute or convalescent COVID-19. The chain combines TRBV5-1 with TRBJ2-2, with 7 bases that match TRBD1. The CDR3 loop is CASSLGQGTGELFF. CDR3 DNA: TGCGCCAGCAGCTTGGGACAGGGAACCGGGGAGCTGTTTTTT. The full variable domain, completed using reference TRBV5-1 and TRBJ2-2, is KAGVTQTPRYLIKTRGQQVTLSCSPISGHRSVSWYQQTPGQGLQFLFEYFSETQRNKGNFPGRFSGRQFSNSRSEMNVSTLELGDSALYLCASSLGQGTGELFFGEGSRLTVL.